This entry lists 15 T cell receptor beta chains sequenced from one sample in a study of human T cells and chemical hapten exposure. MiXCR, applied by TCRdb to the RACE reads, yields one record per CDR3 protein. The sample carries 80,000 to 95,000 distinct CDR3 sequences, more than 9.5% recorded once. This sample's time point: patch test 2, 6 weeks after DPC sensitization. Noted treatment: therapeutic diphenylcyclopropenone sensitization with weekly scalp DPC. Sequencing was performed on whole blood, taken in connection with sensitization to the hapten diphenylcyclopropenone (DPC). The receptor set was obtained from a man aged 40-50 years with alopecia areata. Some clones in this sample may be carry-over from other donors' samples.

The J gene is TRBJ2-3, the V gene TRBV14; 8 bases are shared with TRBD2. CDR1 SGHDN and CDR2 FVKESK come from the germline V gene. This CDR3 has 15 residues. V gave up 1 base and J gave up 4 bases; unmatched junction bases: 4. The CDR3 DNA reads TGTGCCAGCAGCCAAGGCGGGAGGCATGCAGATACGCAGTATTTT. Translated: CASSQGGRHADTQYF.

In its sample, this clonotype was seen many times. The chain is built from TRBV13 and TRBJ1-1; perhaps TRBD1 as D (6 bases). Trimming took 10 bases from V and 2 from J, leaving 17 bases between them. The CDR3 has 14 residues. Germline V gene lookup returns CDR1 PRHDT and CDR2 FYEKMQ (reference sequence). CDR3 coding DNA: TGTGCCACCAGGACGGGGGGGGCAAACACTGAAGCTTTCTTT. Translation gives CATRTGGANTEAFF.

This clonotype appeared a few times. The chain has TRBV7-9 and TRBJ2-7; D is possibly TRBD2 (5 bases). The CDR3 covers 12 residues. V lost 2 bases and J lost 5, with 7 bases in between. CDR1 is SEHNR and CDR2 is FQNEAQ in the germline V gene (reference sequence). The CDR3 loop is CASSLTGDEQYF. For the CDR3, the DNA is TGTGCCAGCAGCTTAACCGGGGACGAGCAGTACTTC.

This chain uses TRBV6-5 with TRBJ2-1; 13 bases agree with TRBD2. Germline V lookup: CDR1 MNHEY, CDR2 SVGAGI. This CDR3 is built from 15 residues. Losses at the gene ends were 6 bases for V and 4 bases for J; bases not matched to a gene: 3. The CDR3 sequence is CASSKLAGGYNEQFF. CDR3 nucleotides: TGTGCCAGCAGCAAACTAGCGGGAGGGTACAATGAGCAGTTCTTC.

This clonotype was seen more than once but under ten times. The V gene is TRBV3-1, the J gene TRBJ2-3; TRBD1 or TRBD2 may be the D gene (5 bases each). Germline loops: CDR1 LGHDT, CDR2 YNNKEL (reference sequence). Deletions cut 2 bases from V and 0 bases from J, with 12 bases between. CDR3 size: 16 residues. This CDR3 reads CASSQRTGTSTDTQYF. The CDR3 DNA sequence: TGTGCCAGCAGCCAAAGGACGGGGACCAGCACAGATACGCAGTATTTT.

This clonotype showed up many times. This CDR3 is CSARDWANGDNEQFF. The CDR3 nucleotides read TGCAGTGCTAGAGATTGGGCAAACGGGGACAATGAGCAGTTCTTC. This chain connects TRBV20-1 to TRBJ2-1, with D tentatively TRBD2 (5 bases). V lost 0 bases and J lost 5, with 14 bases in between. In germline, CDR1 is DFQATT, CDR2 SNEGSKA (reference sequence). The CDR3 consists of 15 residues.

The V gene is TRBV29-1, the J gene TRBJ2-7; TRBD2 might be the D (5 bases). The V end was cut by 3 bases, the J end by 4 bases, with 13 bases between. The CDR3 sequence is 13 residues long. Germline assignment: CDR1 SQVTM and CDR2 ANQGSEA. The CDR3: CSVELLVGYEQYF. The CDR3 region has the DNA TGCAGCGTTGAGTTACTAGTAGGGTACGAGCAGTACTTC.

This clonotype was seen repeatedly, ten times or more. This chain connects TRBV6-1 to TRBJ1-2; TRBD1 matches at 9 bases. With V trimmed by 1 base and J by 9 bases, 6 bases remained unmatched. From germline, CDR1 is MNHNS and CDR2 SASEGT. The CDR3 consists of 14 residues. As DNA, the CDR3 is TGTGCCAGCAGTGAAGGGGACAGGGAAACGCGCTACACCTTC. Amino acids: CASSEGDRETRYTF.

This clonotype was counted ten times or more. The chain couples TRBV29-1 to TRBJ1-2; 8 bases map to TRBD1. CDR1 SQVTM and CDR2 ANQGSEA come from the germline V gene. This CDR3 comprises 13 residues. Trimming removed 7 bases from V and 7 bases from J; junction bases left unmatched: 11. The CDR3 sequence: CSGLDREGFGYTF. CDR3 coding DNA: TGCAGCGGACTGGACAGGGAAGGGTTTGGCTACACCTTC.

The chain couples TRBV28 to TRBJ2-1, with 16 bases aligning to TRBD2. Germline CDR1 MDHEN, CDR2 SYDVKM. CDR3 size: 15 residues. V trimming: 10 bases; J trimming: 13 bases; junction bases outside the gene matches: 13. The CDR3, as DNA: TGTGCCACCCTCCCCCCGGGACTAGCGGGAGGGTTACAGTTCTTC. Its protein is CATLPPGLAGGLQFF. Combining the CDR3 with reference TRBV28 and TRBJ2-1 gives the whole variable domain DVKVTQSSRYLVKRTGEKVFLECVQDMDHENMFWYRQDPGLGLRLIYFSYDVKMKEKGDIPEGYSVSREKKERFSLILESASTNQTSMYLCATLPPGLAGGLQFFGPGTRLTVL.

This clonotype occurred a few times. The J gene is TRBJ2-7, the V gene TRBV4-3, with 7 bases that match TRBD2. Trimming took 1 base from V and 5 from J; bases not matched to a gene: 14. Germline-derived CDR1 and CDR2 are LGHNA and YSLEER. The CDR3 length is 17 residues. The CDR3 bases are TGCGCCAGCAGCCAAGTAGGATTCGGGGGAGGGCCCCACGAGCAGTACTTC. It yields the protein CASSQVGFGGGPHEQYF.

The J gene is TRBJ2-5, the V gene TRBV7-9; D is possibly TRBD1 (6 bases). V lost 4 bases, J lost 9 bases, and 21 bases lay in between. Per the germline V gene, CDR1 is SEHNR and CDR2 is FQNEAQ (reference sequence). The CDR3 runs to 15 residues. In nucleotides, the CDR3 is TGTGCCAGCAGCTCCCCCCGTGAGGGGGTAGGGGCCCAGTACTTC. Encoded protein: CASSSPREGVGAQYF.

The V gene is TRBV12-3 or TRBV12-4, the J gene TRBJ2-1, with TRBD2 matching 14 bases. V was pared by 2 bases and J by 7 bases, with 7 bases of the junction left unmatched. This CDR3 comprises 17 residues. CDR3 sequence reads: CASSLPTSGRAGNEQFF. The DNA for the CDR3 is TGTGCCAGCAGTTTACCGACTAGCGGGAGGGCCGGAAATGAGCAGTTCTTC.

This clonotype has just one count. The rearrangement links TRBV6-6 to TRBJ2-3; 13 bases match TRBD2. CDR1 and CDR2 from the germline V gene are MNHNY and SVGAGI (reference sequence). After removal of 0 bases from V and 2 bases from J, the junction contained 8 bases not matched to a gene. The CDR3 is 19 residues long. The CDR3 DNA sequence: TGTGCCAGCAGTTACTCGGGACTAGCGGGACTCCCGACCACAGATACGCAGTATTTT. Its protein is CASSYSGLAGLPTTDTQYF.

This clonotype turned up a few times. The rearrangement uses TRBV6-6 and TRBJ2-5; either TRBD1 or TRBD2 may supply D (6 bases each). Trimming took 4 bases from V and 2 from J, leaving 11 bases between them. CDR1 is MNHNY, CDR2 SVGAGI, per germline (reference sequence). The CDR3 is 14 residues long. CDR3 DNA sequence: TGTGCCAGCAGTTTGGTAGGGGGGCAAGAGACCCAGTACTTC. Translating gives CASSLVGGQETQYF.